This entry lists 28 T cell receptor beta chains sequenced from one sample in a study of vaccination and CD4 T cells after COVID-19. The assay that was used to sequence DNA from cultured CD4+ T cells was the Oncomine TCR Beta short-read assay. TCRdb re-called the PCR reads with MiXCR, one entry per CDR3 protein. Of 21,000 or so distinct CDR3 sequences listed, over 40% are singletons. These TCRs are of unknown antigen specificity. Time point defined: late sampling 161 to 241 days after vaccination in a few convalescent patients. Noted treatment: approximately 9-day PBMC culture with coronavirus spike peptide pools or control peptides (ViraFEST assay). The specimen was CD4+ T cells from blood, cultured in vitro, collected about 7 months after SARS-CoV-2 vaccination. The source is a human donor who had recovered from COVID-19.

This CDR3 reads CASSLGGSVEQYF. The DNA of the CDR3 is TGTGCCAGCAGCTTAGGGGGGAGCGTCGAGCAGTACTTC. V usage is TRBV7-8 and J usage is TRBJ2-7, with D possibly being TRBD1 or TRBD2 (5 bases each). Germline loops: CDR1 SGHVS, CDR2 FQNEAQ. Trimming cost V 1 base and J 6 bases, with 10 bases left between them. CDR3 length: 13 amino acids.

The chain joins TRBV19 to TRBJ1-6; 7 bases fit TRBD1. This CDR3 comprises 16 residues. Germline V gives CDR1 LNHDA, CDR2 SQIVND (reference sequence). V shed 6 bases, J shed 5 bases, and the junction held 10 bases outside the gene matches. CDR3 in amino acids: CASSLRDSRNNSPLHF. DNA of the CDR3: TGTGCCAGTAGCCTGAGGGACAGCAGGAATAATTCACCCCTCCACTTT.

The CDR3: CASSSRLAGRADTQYF. The CDR3, as DNA: TGTGCCAGCAGCTCACGACTAGCGGGAAGGGCAGATACGCAGTATTTT. The chain employs TRBV7-9 and TRBJ2-3, with 11 bases aligning to TRBD2. Trimming at V came to 4 bases and at J to 4 bases, leaving 7 bases not matched to a gene. The CDR3 is 16 residues long. Germline V lookup: CDR1 SEHNR, CDR2 FQNEAQ (reference sequence).

The V and J genes are TRBV2 and TRBJ1-5; a weak D match, TRBD1 (5 bases). This CDR3 has 13 amino acids. From germline, CDR1 is SNHLY and CDR2 FYNNEI. Between the trimmed V and J ends, which lost 8 bases and 6 bases, there was a span of 14 bases. DNA of the CDR3: TGTGCCAGCGGTACAGGTAGAGGTCAGCCCCAGCATTTT. Protein sequence: CASGTGRGQPQHF. Based on the CDR3 plus reference TRBV2 and TRBJ1-5, the full variable domain is EPEVTQTPSHQVTQMGQEVILRCVPISNHLYFYWYRQILGQKVEFLVSFYNNEISEKSEIFDDQFSVERPDGSNFTLKIRSTKLEDSAMYFCASGTGRGQPQHFGDGTRLSIL.

The V call is TRBV7-2, the J call TRBJ2-2, with 9 positions matching TRBD2. Per the germline V gene, CDR1 is SGHTA and CDR2 is FQGNSA. The CDR3 extends over 18 amino acids. V lost 2 bases to trimming and J lost 0 bases; unmatched junction nucleotides: 7. The CDR3 DNA reads TGTGCCAGCAGCTTATTCGGACTAGCGACCGCGAACACCGGGGAGCTGTTTTTT. Encoded protein: CASSLFGLATANTGELFF.

In its sample, this clonotype was seen a few times. The gene calls are TRBV20-1 and TRBJ1-5; 9 positions agree with TRBD1. Germline lookup yields CDR1 DFQATT and CDR2 SNEGSKA (reference sequence). The CDR3 runs 16 residues. Germline trimming cut 5 bases from V and 2 bases from J; bases unmatched to any gene: 10. In nucleotides, the CDR3 is TGCAGTGCTCCGGGACAGGGTGTAGGAGGCAATCAGCCCCAGCATTTT. Its protein product is CSAPGQGVGGNQPQHF.

In its sample, this clonotype was seen a few times. V usage is TRBV7-2 and J usage is TRBJ2-2; D gene uncertain. This CDR3 contains 13 residues. Between the trimmed V and J ends, which lost 3 bases and 6 bases, there was a span of 8 bases. CDR1 and CDR2 from the germline V gene are SGHTA and FQGNSA. The CDR3 here is CASSFRLSGELFF. The CDR3 DNA reads TGTGCCAGCAGCTTCAGACTGTCCGGGGAGCTGTTTTTT.

This chain joins TRBV7-9 and TRBJ2-1; TRBD2 agrees at 8 bases. Trimming at V came to 1 base and at J to 4 bases, leaving 6 bases not matched to a gene. Germline loops: CDR1 SEHNR, CDR2 FQNEAQ (reference sequence). The CDR3 covers 16 residues. CDR3 region: CASSLESGSQYNEQFF. Here the CDR3 DNA reads TGTGCCAGCAGCTTAGAGAGCGGGAGTCAGTACAATGAGCAGTTCTTC.

CDR3 coding DNA: TGTGCCAGCAGTGAAGGGACCTTTGGGAGGGGCGGCGAAGAGACCCAGTACTTC. It yields the protein CASSEGTFGRGGEETQYF. This chain uses TRBV2 with TRBJ2-5, with 7 nucleotides matching TRBD2. The ends lost 1 base at V and 3 bases at J; junction bases unmatched: 14. This CDR3 contains 18 residues. Germline CDR1 and CDR2: SNHLY and FYNNEI.

This clonotype appeared a few times. The chain uses TRBV28 and TRBJ1-5; 8 bases agree with TRBD1. The germline CDR1 and CDR2 sequences are MDHEN and SYDVKM. There are 15 residues in the CDR3. Unmatched junction bases numbered 3, after V lost 2 bases and J lost 3 bases. The CDR3 reads CASSLQGADNQPQHF. Here the CDR3 DNA reads TGTGCCAGCAGTTTACAGGGGGCTGACAATCAGCCCCAGCATTTT.

The gene calls are TRBV7-3 and TRBJ2-1; 7 nucleotides align to TRBD2. Germline trimming cut 6 bases from V and 3 bases from J; bases unmatched to any gene: 8. There are 15 residues in the CDR3. Germline loops: CDR1 SGHTA, CDR2 FQGTGA. CDR3 in amino acids: CASSLSGIGYNEQFF. CDR3 nucleotide sequence: TGTGCCAGCAGTTTGAGCGGGATTGGCTACAATGAGCAGTTCTTC.

The V and J genes are TRBV24-1 and TRBJ2-1; D ambiguous. Trimming stripped 0 bases from V and 7 bases from J, with 0 bases between. The CDR3 totals 11 residues. Germline lookup yields CDR1 KGHDR and CDR2 SFDVKD. The CDR3, as DNA: TGTGCCACCAGTGATTTGAATGAGCAGTTCTTC. The encoded protein is CATSDLNEQFF.

V is TRBV18 and J is TRBJ2-7; a possible D gene is TRBD1 (5 bases). Trimming pared 0 bases from V and 0 bases from J, leaving 9 bases between. The CDR3 runs 15 residues. The V gene's germline CDR1 is KGHSH and CDR2 LQKENI. The CDR3 spells CASSPPRAGSYEQYF. DNA for the CDR3: TGTGCCAGCTCACCACCCAGGGCAGGCTCCTACGAGCAGTACTTC. Together with reference TRBV18 and TRBJ2-7, the CDR3 gives the full variable domain: NAGVMQNPRHLVRRRGQEARLRCSPMKGHSHVYWYRQLPEEGLKFMVYLQKENIIDESGMPKERFSAEFPKEGPSILRIQQVVRGDSAAYFCASSPPRAGSYEQYFGPGTRLTVT.

The sample holds a few counts of this clonotype. This sequence joins TRBV6-2 or TRBV6-3 and TRBJ2-5, with D possibly TRBD2 on 5 matching bases. From germline, CDR1 is MNHEY and CDR2 SVGEGT. This CDR3 comprises 15 residues. Trimming cost V 5 bases and J 4 bases, with 17 bases left between them. The CDR3 DNA reads as TGTGCCAGCAGTGGCCGCTTGGGTAGCGTAGAGACCCAGTACTTC. The encoded protein is CASSGRLGSVETQYF.

This clonotype was counted a few times. The genes are TRBV20-1 and TRBJ2-7; no clear D. The CDR3 is 12 amino acids. V lost 8 bases to trimming and J lost 3 bases, with 14 bases between them. Looked up from germline, CDR1 is DFQATT and CDR2 is SNEGSKA (reference sequence). The CDR3 DNA is TGCAGTAAAGGGAAAGGAAACTACGAGCAGTACTTC. Protein product: CSKGKGNYEQYF.

The V gene is TRBV7-8, the J gene TRBJ1-2; the D gene is possibly TRBD1 (5 bases). This CDR3 is 15 amino acids long. Trimming shortened V by 5 bases and J by 3 bases, and 16 bases separated the two germline ends. Germline loops: CDR1 SGHVS, CDR2 FQNEAQ. The DNA of the CDR3 is TGTGCCAGCAGCAGGGGCAGGGTCTCCTACTATGGCTACACCTTC. Amino acid sequence: CASSRGRVSYYGYTF.

V usage is TRBV2 and J usage is TRBJ2-6; D gene unclear. The CDR3 consists of 17 residues. Germline V gene lookup returns CDR1 SNHLY and CDR2 FYNNEI. The V and J ends lost 6 bases and 2 bases respectively, with 17 bases between them. The CDR3 is CASSMRQSLAGANVLTF. The CDR3 DNA reads as TGTGCCAGCAGCATGAGGCAGTCTCTGGCTGGGGCCAACGTCCTGACTTTC. Full variable domain (remainder filled in from reference TRBV2 and TRBJ2-6): EPEVTQTPSHQVTQMGQEVILRCVPISNHLYFYWYRQILGQKVEFLVSFYNNEISEKSEIFDDQFSVERPDGSNFTLKIRSTKLEDSAMYFCASSMRQSLAGANVLTFGAGSRLTVL.

This clonotype has a single count. The rearrangement links TRBV19 to TRBJ2-6; D gene unclear. V was clipped by 4 bases and J by 1 base, with 8 bases between them. Germline values: CDR1 LNHDA, CDR2 SQIVND (reference sequence). This CDR3 comprises 15 residues. The CDR3: CASSNPGSGANVLTF. The CDR3 bases are TGTGCCAGTAGTAACCCCGGATCTGGGGCCAACGTCCTGACTTTC.

V gene TRBV20-1 combines with J gene TRBJ1-4; the D gene is possibly TRBD1 (6 bases). From germline, CDR1 is DFQATT and CDR2 SNEGSKA (reference sequence). The CDR3 covers 15 residues. The V end was cut by 6 bases, the J end by 5 bases, with 19 bases between. CDR3 in amino acids: CSALNAGAENEKLFF. The CDR3 DNA reads as TGCAGTGCCCTAAACGCGGGGGCTGAGAATGAAAAACTGTTTTTT.

This clonotype has only one observation. The chain uses TRBV11-3 and TRBJ1-1, with D unclear. The CDR3 contains 12 residues. V was trimmed by 1 base and J by 8 bases, leaving 8 bases between them. In germline, CDR1 is SGHNT, CDR2 YENEEA. Written as DNA, the CDR3 is TGTGCCAGCAGCTTAGGAGCGGGAGAAGCTTTCTTT. This gives the protein CASSLGAGEAFF.

This CDR3 is CASSHWGQGGNTQYF. In nucleotides, the CDR3 is TGCGCCAGCAGCCACTGGGGACAGGGGGGGAATACGCAGTATTTT. The V gene is TRBV4-1, the J gene TRBJ2-3, with 11 nucleotides matching TRBD1. V lost 3 bases and J lost 7; bases outside the gene matches: 6. The length of the CDR3 is 15 residues. CDR1 is MGHRA and CDR2 is YSYEKL in the germline V gene.

V and J are TRBV2 and TRBJ2-3; D possibly corresponds to TRBD2 (6 bases). Deletions cut 4 bases from V and 4 bases from J, with 15 bases between. The CDR3 extends over 15 amino acids. CDR1 and CDR2 from the germline V gene are SNHLY and FYNNEI. In DNA form, the CDR3 reads TGTGCCAGCAGTGCGGGAATAGCGGCTCCAGATACGCAGTATTTT. Translated: CASSAGIAAPDTQYF.

This clonotype showed up just a few times. This CDR3 is CASSLAAGSQETQYF. CDR3 bases: TGTGCCAGCAGCTTAGCCGCGGGTTCCCAAGAGACCCAGTACTTC. J is TRBJ2-5 and V is TRBV7-6; D perhaps matches TRBD2 (5 bases). The CDR3 is made up of 15 amino acids. Trimming left V 0 bases short and J 1 base short, with 9 bases between. Germline CDR1 and CDR2: SGHVS and FNYEAQ.

The gene calls are TRBV19 and TRBJ1-5, with D perhaps matching TRBD1 (6 bases). The V end was cut by 3 bases, the J end by 0 bases, with 12 bases between. This CDR3 comprises 16 residues. The V gene's germline CDR1 is LNHDA and CDR2 SQIVND (reference sequence). CDR3 coding DNA: TGTGCCAGTAGTATCCCGGCCAGGGGTAGCAATCAGCCCCAGCATTTT. Translated, it gives CASSIPARGSNQPQHF.

The chain links TRBV6-5 to TRBJ2-1; D remains unclear. Germline CDR1 and CDR2: MNHEY and SVGAGI. Trimming stripped 1 base from V and 15 bases from J, with 10 bases between. This CDR3 region has 11 residues. The CDR3 nucleotides are TGTGCCAGCAGTTACTTTGGTAGCCTGTTCTTC. Translation: CASSYFGSLFF.

The V gene is TRBV7-3, the J gene TRBJ1-2; D possibly corresponds to TRBD1 (5 bases). Trimming took 3 bases from V and 4 from J, leaving 15 bases between them. Germline V gene data show CDR1 as SGHTA and CDR2 as FQGTGA. The CDR3 covers 15 residues. CDR3 loop: CASSFFTGPGYGYTF. In nucleotides, the CDR3 is TGTGCCAGCAGCTTTTTCACAGGTCCGGGCTATGGCTACACCTTC. Complete variable domain (other parts from reference TRBV7-3 and TRBJ1-2): GAGVSQTPSNKVTEKGKYVELRCDPISGHTALYWYRQSLGQGPEFLIYFQGTGAADDSGLPNDRFFAVRPEGSVSTLKIQRTERGDSAVYLCASSFFTGPGYGYTFGSGTRLTVV.

The chain uses TRBV10-3 and TRBJ2-1; 12 bases line up with TRBD2. The CDR3 sequence is 14 residues long. Germline CDR1 is ENHRY and CDR2 is SYGVKD. V was pared by 11 bases and J by 1 base, with 3 bases of the junction left unmatched. CDR3 in amino acids: CAPLAGGSYNEQFF. CDR3 nucleotide sequence: TGTGCCCCTCTAGCGGGAGGGTCCTACAATGAGCAGTTCTTC.

CDR3 region: CSARRPTWRGNQPQHF. Here the CDR3 DNA reads TGCAGTGCTAGACGCCCGACCTGGAGGGGCAATCAGCCCCAGCATTTT. The chain carries TRBV20-1 and TRBJ1-5; D gene uncertain. The V gene lost 2 bases and the J gene lost 2 bases, with 16 bases spanning the gap. This CDR3 is 16 amino acids long. Germline V gene sequence: CDR1 DFQATT, CDR2 SNEGSKA (reference sequence).